This TCR beta chain was recovered during a study of control samples from healthy donors and cancer patients. Assay: immunoSEQ multiplex PCR; the TCRdb copy retains only in-frame clones and omits some. Among about 85,000 clones listed, around nine tenths were seen once. This clone was counted a few times. The receptor comes from a woman aged 60-70 years in good health. Sample: blood.

The CDR3 protein is CAIRDGLAGAQETQYF. The CDR3, as DNA: TGTGCCATCAGGGATGGGCTCGCGGGGGCACAAGAGACCCAGTACTTC. V usage is TRBV10-3 and J usage is TRBJ2-5; D possibly corresponds to TRBD2 (7 bases). This CDR3 region has 16 residues. The germline V and J ends were trimmed by 6 bases and 2 bases, with 19 bases remaining between them. CDR1 ENHRY and CDR2 SYGVKD come from the germline V gene.